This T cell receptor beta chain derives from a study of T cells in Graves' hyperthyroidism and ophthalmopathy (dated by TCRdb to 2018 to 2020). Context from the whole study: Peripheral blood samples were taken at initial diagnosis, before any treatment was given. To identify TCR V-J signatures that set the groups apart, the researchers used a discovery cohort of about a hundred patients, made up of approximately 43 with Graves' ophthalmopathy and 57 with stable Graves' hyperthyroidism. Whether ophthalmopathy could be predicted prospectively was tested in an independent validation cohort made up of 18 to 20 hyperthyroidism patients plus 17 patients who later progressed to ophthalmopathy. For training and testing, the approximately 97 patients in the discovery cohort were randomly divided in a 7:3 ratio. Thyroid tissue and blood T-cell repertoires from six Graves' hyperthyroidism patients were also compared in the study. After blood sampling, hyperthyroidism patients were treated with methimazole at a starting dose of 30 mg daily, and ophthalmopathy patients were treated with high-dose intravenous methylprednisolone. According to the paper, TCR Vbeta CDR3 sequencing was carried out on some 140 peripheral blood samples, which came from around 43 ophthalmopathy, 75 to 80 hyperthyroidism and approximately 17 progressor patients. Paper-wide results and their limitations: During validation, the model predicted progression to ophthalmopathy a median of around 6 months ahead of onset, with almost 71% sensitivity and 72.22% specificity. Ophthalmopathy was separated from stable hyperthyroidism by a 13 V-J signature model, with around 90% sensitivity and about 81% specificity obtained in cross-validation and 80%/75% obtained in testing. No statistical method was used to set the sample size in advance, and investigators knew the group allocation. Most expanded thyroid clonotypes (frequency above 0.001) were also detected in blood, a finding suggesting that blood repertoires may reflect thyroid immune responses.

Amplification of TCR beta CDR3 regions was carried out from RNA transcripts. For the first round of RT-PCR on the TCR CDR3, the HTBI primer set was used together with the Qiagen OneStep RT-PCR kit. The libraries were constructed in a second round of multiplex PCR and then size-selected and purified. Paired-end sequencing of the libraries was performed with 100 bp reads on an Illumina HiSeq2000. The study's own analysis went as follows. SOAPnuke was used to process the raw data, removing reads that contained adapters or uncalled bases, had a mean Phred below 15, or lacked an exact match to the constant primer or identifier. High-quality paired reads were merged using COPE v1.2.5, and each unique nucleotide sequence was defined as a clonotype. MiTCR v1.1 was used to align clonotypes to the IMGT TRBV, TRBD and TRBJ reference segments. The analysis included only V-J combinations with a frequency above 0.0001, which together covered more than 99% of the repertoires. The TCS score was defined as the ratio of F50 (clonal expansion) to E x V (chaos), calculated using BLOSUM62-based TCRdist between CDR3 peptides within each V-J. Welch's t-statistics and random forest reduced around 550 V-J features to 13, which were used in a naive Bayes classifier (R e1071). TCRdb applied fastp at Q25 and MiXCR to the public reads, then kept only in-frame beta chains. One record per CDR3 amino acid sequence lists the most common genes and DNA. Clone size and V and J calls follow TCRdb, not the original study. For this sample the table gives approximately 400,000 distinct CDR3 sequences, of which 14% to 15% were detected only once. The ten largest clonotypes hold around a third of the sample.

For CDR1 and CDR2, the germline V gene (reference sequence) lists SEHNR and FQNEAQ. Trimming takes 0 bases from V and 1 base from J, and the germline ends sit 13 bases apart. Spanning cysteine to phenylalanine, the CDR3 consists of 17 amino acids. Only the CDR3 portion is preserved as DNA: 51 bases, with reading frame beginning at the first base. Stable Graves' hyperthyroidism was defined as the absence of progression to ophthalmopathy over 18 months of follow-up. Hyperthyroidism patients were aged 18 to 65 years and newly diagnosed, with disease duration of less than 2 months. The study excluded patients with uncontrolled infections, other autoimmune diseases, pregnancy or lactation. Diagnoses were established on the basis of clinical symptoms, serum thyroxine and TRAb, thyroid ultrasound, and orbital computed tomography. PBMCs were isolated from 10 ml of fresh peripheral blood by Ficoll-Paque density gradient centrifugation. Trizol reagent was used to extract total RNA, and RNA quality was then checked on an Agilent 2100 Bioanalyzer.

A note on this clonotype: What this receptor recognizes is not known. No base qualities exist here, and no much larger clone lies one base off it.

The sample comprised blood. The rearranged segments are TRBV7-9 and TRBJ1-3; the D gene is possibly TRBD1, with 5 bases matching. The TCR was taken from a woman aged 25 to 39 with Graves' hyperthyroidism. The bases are TGTGCCAGCAGCTTAGCAGGGGCCCTGCGATCTGGAAACACCATATATTTT. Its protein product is CASSLAGALRSGNTIYF. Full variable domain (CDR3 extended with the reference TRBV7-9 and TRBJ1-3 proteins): DTGVSQNPRHKITKRGQNVTFRCDPISEHNRLYWYRQTLGQGPEFLTYFQNEAQLEKSRLLSDRFSAERPKGSFSTLEIQRTEQGDSAMYLCASSLAGALRSGNTIYFGEGSWLTVV.